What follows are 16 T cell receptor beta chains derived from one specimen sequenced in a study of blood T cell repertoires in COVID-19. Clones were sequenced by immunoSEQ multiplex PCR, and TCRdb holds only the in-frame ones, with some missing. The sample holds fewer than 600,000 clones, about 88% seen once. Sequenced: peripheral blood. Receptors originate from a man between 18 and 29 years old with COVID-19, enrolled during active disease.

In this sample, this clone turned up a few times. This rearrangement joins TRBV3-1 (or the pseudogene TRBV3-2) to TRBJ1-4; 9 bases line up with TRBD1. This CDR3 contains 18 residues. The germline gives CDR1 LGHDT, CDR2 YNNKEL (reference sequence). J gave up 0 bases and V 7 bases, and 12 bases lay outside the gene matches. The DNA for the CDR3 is TGTGCCAGCACCCCGGGACAGGGTGGCAGCCCAACTAATGAAAAACTGTTTTTT. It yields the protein CASTPGQGGSPTNEKLFF.

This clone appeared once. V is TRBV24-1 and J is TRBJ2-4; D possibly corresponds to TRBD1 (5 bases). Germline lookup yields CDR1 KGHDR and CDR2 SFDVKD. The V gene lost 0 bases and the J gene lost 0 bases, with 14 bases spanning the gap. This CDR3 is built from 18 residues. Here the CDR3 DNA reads TGTGCCACCAGTGATTTGGACAGACGATGGTTAGCCAAAAACATTCAGTACTTC. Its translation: CATSDLDRRWLAKNIQYF.

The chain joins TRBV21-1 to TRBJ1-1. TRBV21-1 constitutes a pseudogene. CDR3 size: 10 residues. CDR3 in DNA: TGTGCCAGCAGCAAAGAACCGGGACTATGG. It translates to CASSKEPGLW.

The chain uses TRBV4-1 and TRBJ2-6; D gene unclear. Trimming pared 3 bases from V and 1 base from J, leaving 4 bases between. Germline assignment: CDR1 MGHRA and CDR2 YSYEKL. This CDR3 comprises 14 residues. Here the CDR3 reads CASSHLSGANVLTF. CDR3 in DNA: TGCGCCAGCAGCCATCTATCTGGGGCCAACGTCCTGACTTTC.

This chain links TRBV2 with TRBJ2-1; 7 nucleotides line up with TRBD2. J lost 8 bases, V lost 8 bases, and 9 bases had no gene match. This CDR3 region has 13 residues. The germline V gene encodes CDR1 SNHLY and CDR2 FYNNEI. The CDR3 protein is CASLSLAADEQFF. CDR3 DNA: TGTGCCAGCTTGAGTCTAGCGGCGGATGAGCAGTTCTTC. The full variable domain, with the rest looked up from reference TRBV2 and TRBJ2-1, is EPEVTQTPSHQVTQMGQEVILRCVPISNHLYFYWYRQILGQKVEFLVSFYNNEISEKSEIFDDQFSVERPDGSNFTLKIRSTKLEDSAMYFCASLSLAADEQFFGPGTRLTVL.

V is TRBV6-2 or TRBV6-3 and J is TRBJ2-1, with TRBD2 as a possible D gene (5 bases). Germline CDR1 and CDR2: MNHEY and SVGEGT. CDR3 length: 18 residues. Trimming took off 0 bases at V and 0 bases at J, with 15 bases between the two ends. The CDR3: CASSYSRGQASSYNEQFF. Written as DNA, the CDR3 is TGTGCCAGCAGTTACTCGAGAGGGCAGGCAAGCTCCTACAATGAGCAGTTCTTC.

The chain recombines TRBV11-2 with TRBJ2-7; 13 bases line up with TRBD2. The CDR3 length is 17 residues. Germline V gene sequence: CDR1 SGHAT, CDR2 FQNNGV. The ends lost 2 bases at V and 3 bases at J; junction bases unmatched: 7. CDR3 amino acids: CASSLTSGGAFGYEQYF. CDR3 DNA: TGTGCCAGCAGCTTAACTAGCGGGGGGGCGTTCGGCTACGAGCAGTACTTC.

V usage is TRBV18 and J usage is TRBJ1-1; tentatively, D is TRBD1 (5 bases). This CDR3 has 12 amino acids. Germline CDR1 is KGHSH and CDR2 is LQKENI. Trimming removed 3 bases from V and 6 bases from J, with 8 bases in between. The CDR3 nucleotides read TGTGCCAGCTCACCCGGGGGGTCTGAAGCTTTCTTT. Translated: CASSPGGSEAFF.

CDR3 region: CATSRGADRTGELFF. The DNA for the CDR3 is TGTGCCACCAGCAGAGGCGCGGACAGGACCGGGGAGCTGTTTTTT. The V call is TRBV15, the J call TRBJ2-2, with 7 bases fitting TRBD1. After removal of 1 base from V and 5 bases from J, the junction contained 4 bases not matched to a gene. The germline gives CDR1 LNHNV, CDR2 YYDKDF (reference sequence). The CDR3 sequence is 15 residues long.

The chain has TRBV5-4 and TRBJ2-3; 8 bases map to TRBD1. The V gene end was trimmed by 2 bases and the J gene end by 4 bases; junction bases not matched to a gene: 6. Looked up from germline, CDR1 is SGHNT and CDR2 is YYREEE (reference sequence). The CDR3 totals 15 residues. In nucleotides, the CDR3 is TGTGCCAGCAGCTTTGGGGGACAGGTCTCAGATACGCAGTATTTT. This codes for CASSFGGQVSDTQYF.

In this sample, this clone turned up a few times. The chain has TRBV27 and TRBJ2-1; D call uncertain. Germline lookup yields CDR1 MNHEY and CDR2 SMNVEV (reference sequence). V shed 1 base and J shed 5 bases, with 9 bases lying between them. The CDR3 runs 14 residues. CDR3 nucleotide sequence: TGTGCCAGCAGTTTATGGTCTCCTAACAATGAGCAGTTCTTC. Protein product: CASSLWSPNNEQFF.

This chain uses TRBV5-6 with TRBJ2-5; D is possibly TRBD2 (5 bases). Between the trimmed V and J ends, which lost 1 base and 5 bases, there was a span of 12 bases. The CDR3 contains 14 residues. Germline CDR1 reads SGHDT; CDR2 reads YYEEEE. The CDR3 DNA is TGTGCCAGCAGCTTGATTGAGTGGGAGGAGACCCAGTACTTC. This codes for CASSLIEWEETQYF. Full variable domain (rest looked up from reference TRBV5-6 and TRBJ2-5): DAGVTQSPTHLIKTRGQQVTLRCSPKSGHDTVSWYQQALGQGPQFIFQYYEEEERQRGNFPDRFSGHQFPNYSSELNVNALLLGDSALYLCASSLIEWEETQYFGPGTRLLVL.

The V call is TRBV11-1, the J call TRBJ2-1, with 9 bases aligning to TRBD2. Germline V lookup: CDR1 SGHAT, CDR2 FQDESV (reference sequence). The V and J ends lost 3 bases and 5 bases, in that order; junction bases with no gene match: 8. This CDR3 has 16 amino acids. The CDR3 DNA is TGTGCCAGCAGCTTCCCGGGACTAGCAAAAAACAATGAGCAGTTCTTC. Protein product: CASSFPGLAKNNEQFF.

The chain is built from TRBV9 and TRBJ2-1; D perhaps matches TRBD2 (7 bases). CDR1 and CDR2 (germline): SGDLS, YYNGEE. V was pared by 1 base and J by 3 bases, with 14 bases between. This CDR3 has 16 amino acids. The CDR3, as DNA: TGTGCCAGCAGCGTACTCGTGGGAGGGGGCTACAATGAGCAGTTCTTC. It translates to CASSVLVGGGYNEQFF.

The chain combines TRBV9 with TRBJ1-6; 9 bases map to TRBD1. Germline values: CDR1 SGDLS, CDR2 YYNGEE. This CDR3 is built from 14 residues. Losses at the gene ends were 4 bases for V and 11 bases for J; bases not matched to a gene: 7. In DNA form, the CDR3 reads TGTGCCAGCAGCCGACGGGACAGGGAAACACCCCTCCACTTT. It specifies CASSRRDRETPLHF. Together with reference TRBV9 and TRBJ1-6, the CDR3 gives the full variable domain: DSGVTQTPKHLITATGQRVTLRCSPRSGDLSVYWYQQSLDQGLQFLIQYYNGEERAKGNILERFSAQQFPDLHSELNLSSLELGDSALYFCASSRRDRETPLHFGNGTRLTVT.

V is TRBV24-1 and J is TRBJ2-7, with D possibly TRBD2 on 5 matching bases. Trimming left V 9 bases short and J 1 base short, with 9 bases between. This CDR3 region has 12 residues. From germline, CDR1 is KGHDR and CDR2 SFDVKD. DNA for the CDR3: TGTGCCACCGCCGGGGATTCCTACGAGCAGTACTTC. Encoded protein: CATAGDSYEQYF.